This T cell receptor (beta chain) comes out of a study of T cell responses to AZD1222 COVID-19 vaccine. Overall study results and limits: Repertoires were obtained only post-peak T cell response.

With respect to this clone: Its antigen is as yet unknown.

Sequencing used immunoSEQ multiplex PCR; TCRdb keeps in-frame clones, though not all of them. Of under 200,000 clones in the sample, around 93% are singletons; the top ten hold over 1.5%. V shed 3 bases and J shed 5 bases, with 13 bases lying between them. CDR3 length: 15 residues. Germline values: CDR1 MDHEN, CDR2 SYDVKM. Material: peripheral blood, obtained on day 0 of AZD1222 vaccination. J is TRBJ1-4 and V is TRBV28; tentatively, D is TRBD1 (5 bases). This sequence was found in an adult in good health. The CDR3 is CASSFPTVGNEKLFF. The CDR3 DNA is TGTGCCAGCAGTTTCCCGACAGTGGGGAATGAAAAACTGTTTTTT.